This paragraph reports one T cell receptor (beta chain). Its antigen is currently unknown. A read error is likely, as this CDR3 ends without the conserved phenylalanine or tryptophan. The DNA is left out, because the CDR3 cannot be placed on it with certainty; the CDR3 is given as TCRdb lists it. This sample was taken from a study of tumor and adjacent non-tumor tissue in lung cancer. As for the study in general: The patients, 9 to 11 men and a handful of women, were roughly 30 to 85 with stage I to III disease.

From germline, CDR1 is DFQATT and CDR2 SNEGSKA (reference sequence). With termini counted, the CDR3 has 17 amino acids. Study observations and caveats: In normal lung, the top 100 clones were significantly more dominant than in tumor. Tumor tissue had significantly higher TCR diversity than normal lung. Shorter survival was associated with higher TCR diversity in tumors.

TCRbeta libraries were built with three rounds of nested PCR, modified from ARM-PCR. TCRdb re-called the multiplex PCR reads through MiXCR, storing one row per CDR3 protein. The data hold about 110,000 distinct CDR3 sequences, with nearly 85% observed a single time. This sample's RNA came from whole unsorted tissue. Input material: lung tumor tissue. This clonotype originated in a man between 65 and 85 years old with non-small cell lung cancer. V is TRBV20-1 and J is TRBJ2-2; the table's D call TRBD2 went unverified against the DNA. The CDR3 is CSARGGSAGVGTGELLS.